This TCR beta chain derives from a study of human versus mouse CDR3 diversity and MHC coevolution. Sorting isolated naive CD4 T cells lacking CD45RO and expressing CD62L. Repertoires were generated with immunoSEQ multiplex PCR, while TCRdb's copy carries only in-frame clones and drops some. The sample contains about 60,000 clones, around 94% of which appear only once. This clone was counted a single time. The CDR3 is 15 residues long. Unmatched junction bases numbered 11, after V lost 4 bases and J lost 5 bases. Germline CDR1 is SGHRS and CDR2 is YFSETQ. The receptor's source is a person between 55 and 70 years old in good health. The gene calls are TRBV5-1 and TRBJ1-2, with 7 bases aligning to TRBD1. Specimen: naive CD4+ T cells from blood. Documented subset: CD45RO-negative CD62L-positive naive CD4 T cells. In nucleotides, the CDR3 is TGCGCCAGCAGCGTAAACCGGGACAGTTCGTATGGCTACACCTTC. Translating gives CASSVNRDSSYGYTF.